This T cell receptor (beta chain) was identified in a study of cytomegalovirus exposure and HLA in healthy donors. Turning to the study itself: Ancestry clustering placed around four fifths of a few hundred genotyped donors in the Caucasian-associated cluster. Findings and limits, study-wide: Later analysis reportedly placed an Asian-associated ancestry cluster below the roughly 690-donor mean in N-insertions. Upon later analysis, TCR association rates were observed to vary by HLA locus, being highest for DRB1 and lowest for HLA-C. Researchers reported in a later analysis that common viral pathogens appeared linked to several top clusters.

In germline, CDR1 is MNHEY, CDR2 SVGAGI. The V gene lost 8 bases and the J gene lost 1 base, with 9 bases spanning the gap. The CDR3 consists of 12 residues. In regard to this clone: Its specificity is unknown.

The PCR had 60 Vbeta and 13 Jbeta primers. The repertoire was sequenced with immunoSEQ multiplex PCR; TCRdb's copy has only in-frame clones and lacks some. The sample includes over 200,000 clones, roughly 89% seen only once; the top ten take about 1%. The source is a woman younger than 35 in good health and CMV-seronegative. Sequences were obtained from PBMCs. The rearrangement uses TRBV6-5 and TRBJ2-7; D gene ambiguous. The CDR3 loop reads CASYSSSYEQYF. DNA of the CDR3: TGTGCCAGCTATAGCAGTTCCTACGAGCAGTACTTC.